Many counts were recorded for the clone carrying this T cell receptor beta chain. Its matching antigen is unknown. The data are from a study of human T cells and chemical hapten exposure. General study results and limits: Significantly more large CDR3 similarity clusters were formed by expanded TCRs than by controls. Following DPC sensitization, TCRs present above 1 in 1000 frequency showed no change.

TCRdb reprocessed the RACE reads with MiXCR, giving one entry per CDR3 protein. This table has 300,000 to 450,000 distinct CDR3 sequences, 4.5% to 6% appearing once. Stated time point: pre-sensitization, week 0. The treatment is: therapeutic diphenylcyclopropenone sensitization with weekly scalp DPC. Sample: whole blood, taken in connection with sensitization to the hapten diphenylcyclopropenone (DPC). The receptor's source is a woman in her fifties or sixties with alopecia areata. Some clones in this sample may be carry-over from other donors' samples.

The CDR3 here is CASSGGSGTGTGVGTYEQYF. In nucleotides, the CDR3 is TGTGCCAGCAGCGGAGGCTCCGGGACAGGGACTGGTGTAGGCACGTACGAGCAGTACTTC. This sequence joins TRBV9 and TRBJ2-7; TRBD1 matches at 9 bases. Per the germline V gene, CDR1 is SGDLS and CDR2 is YYNGEE. CDR3 length: 20 residues. Unmatched junction bases numbered 23, after V lost 3 bases and J lost 4 bases.